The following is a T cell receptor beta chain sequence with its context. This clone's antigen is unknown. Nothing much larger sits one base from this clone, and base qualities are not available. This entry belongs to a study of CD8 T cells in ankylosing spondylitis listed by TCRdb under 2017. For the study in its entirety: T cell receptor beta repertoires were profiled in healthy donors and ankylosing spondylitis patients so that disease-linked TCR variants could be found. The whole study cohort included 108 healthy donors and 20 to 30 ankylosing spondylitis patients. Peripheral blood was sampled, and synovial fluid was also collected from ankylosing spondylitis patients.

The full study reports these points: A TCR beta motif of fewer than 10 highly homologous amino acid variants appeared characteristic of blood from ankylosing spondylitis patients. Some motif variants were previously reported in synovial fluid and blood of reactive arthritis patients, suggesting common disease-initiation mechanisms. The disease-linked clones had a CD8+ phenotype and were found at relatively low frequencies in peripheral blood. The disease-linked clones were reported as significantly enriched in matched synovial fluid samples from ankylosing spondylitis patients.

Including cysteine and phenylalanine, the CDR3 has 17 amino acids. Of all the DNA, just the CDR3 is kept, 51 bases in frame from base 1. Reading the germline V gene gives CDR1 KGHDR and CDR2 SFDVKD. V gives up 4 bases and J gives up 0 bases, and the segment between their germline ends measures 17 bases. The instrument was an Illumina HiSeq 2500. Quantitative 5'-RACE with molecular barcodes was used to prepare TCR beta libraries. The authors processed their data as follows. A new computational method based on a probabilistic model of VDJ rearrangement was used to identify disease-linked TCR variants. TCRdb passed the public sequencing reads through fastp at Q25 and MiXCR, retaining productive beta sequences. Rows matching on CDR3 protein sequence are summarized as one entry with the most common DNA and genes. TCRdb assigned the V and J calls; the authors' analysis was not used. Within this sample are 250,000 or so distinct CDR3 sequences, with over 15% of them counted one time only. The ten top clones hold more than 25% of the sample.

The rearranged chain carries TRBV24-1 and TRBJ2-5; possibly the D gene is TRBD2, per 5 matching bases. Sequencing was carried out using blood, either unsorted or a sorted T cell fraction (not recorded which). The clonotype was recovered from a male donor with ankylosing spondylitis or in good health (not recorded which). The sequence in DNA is TGTGCCACCAGTGACCCTCGGCTAGCTGGGCACCAAGAGACCCAGTACTTC. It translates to CATSDPRLAGHQETQYF.